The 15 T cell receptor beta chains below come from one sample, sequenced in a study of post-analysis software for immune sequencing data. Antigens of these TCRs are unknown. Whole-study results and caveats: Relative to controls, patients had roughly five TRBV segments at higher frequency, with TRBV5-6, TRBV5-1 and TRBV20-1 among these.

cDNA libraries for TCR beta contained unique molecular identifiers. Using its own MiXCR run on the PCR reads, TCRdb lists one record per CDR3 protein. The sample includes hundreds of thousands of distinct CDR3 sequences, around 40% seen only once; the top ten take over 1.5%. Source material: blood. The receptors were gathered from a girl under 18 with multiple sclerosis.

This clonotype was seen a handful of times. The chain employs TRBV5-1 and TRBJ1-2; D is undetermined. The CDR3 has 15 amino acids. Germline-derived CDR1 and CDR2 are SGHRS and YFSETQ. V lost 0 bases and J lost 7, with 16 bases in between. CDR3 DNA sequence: TGCGCCAGCAGCTTGGATTTAAGGGATTCGGCTGGCTACACCTTC. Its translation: CASSLDLRDSAGYTF. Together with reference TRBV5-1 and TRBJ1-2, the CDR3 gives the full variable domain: KAGVTQTPRYLIKTRGQQVTLSCSPISGHRSVSWYQQTPGQGLQFLFEYFSETQRNKGNFPGRFSGRQFSNSRSEMNVSTLELGDSALYLCASSLDLRDSAGYTFGSGTRLTVV.

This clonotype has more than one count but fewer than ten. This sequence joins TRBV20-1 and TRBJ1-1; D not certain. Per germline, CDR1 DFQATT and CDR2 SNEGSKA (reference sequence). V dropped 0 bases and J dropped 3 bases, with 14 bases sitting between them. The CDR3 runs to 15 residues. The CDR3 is CSARDNSWVDTEAFF. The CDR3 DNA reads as TGCAGTGCTAGAGATAATTCGTGGGTGGACACTGAAGCTTTCTTT.

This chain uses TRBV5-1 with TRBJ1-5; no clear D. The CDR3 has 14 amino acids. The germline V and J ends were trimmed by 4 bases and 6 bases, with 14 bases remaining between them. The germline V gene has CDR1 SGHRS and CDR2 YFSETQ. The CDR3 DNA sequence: TGCGCCAGCAGCACCGAACCCTCAGGTCAGCCCCAGCATTTT. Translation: CASSTEPSGQPQHF.

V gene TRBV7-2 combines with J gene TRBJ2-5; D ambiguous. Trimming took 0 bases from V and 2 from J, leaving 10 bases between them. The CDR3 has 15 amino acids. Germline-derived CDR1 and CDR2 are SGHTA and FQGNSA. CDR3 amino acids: CASSLALFGQETQYF. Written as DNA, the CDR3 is TGTGCCAGCAGCTTAGCGCTTTTCGGGCAAGAGACCCAGTACTTC.

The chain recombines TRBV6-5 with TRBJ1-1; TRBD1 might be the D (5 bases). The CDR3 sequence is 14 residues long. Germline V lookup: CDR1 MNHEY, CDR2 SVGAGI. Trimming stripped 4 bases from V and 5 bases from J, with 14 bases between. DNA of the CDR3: TGTGCCAGCAGTTCCCCGCGACGGGGGACTGAAGCTTTCTTT. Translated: CASSSPRRGTEAFF.

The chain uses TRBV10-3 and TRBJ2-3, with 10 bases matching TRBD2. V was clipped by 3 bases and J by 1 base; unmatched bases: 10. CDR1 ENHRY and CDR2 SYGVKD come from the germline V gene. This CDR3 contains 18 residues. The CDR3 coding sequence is TGTGCCATCAGTGATTGGCCGGGAGCGGGGGGGCGCACAGATACGCAGTATTTT. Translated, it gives CAISDWPGAGGRTDTQYF.

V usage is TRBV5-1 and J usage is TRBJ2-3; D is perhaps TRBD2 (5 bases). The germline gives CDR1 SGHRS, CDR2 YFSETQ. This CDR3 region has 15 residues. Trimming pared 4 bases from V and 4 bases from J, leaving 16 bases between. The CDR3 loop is CASSATGYRADTQYF. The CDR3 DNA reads TGCGCCAGCAGCGCAACGGGGTATAGGGCAGATACGCAGTATTTT.

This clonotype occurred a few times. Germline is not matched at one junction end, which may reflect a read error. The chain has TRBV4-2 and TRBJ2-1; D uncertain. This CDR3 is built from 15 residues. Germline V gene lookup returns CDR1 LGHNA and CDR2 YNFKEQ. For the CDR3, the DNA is TGTGCCAGCAGCCAAGATCCTCAGAGAGTCAACGAGCGGTTCTTC. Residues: CASSQDPQRVNERFF.

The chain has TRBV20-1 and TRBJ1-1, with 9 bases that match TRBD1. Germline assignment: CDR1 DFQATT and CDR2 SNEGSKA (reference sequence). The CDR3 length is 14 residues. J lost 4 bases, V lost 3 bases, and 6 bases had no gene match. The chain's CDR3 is CSARQTGGITEAFF. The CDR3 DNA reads TGCAGTGCTAGGCAGACAGGGGGGATCACTGAAGCTTTCTTT.

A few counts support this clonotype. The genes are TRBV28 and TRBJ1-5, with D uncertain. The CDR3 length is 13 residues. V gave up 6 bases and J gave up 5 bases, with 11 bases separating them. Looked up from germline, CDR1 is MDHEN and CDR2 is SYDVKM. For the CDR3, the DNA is TGTGCCAGCAGCTACGATGACTATCAGCCCCAGCATTTT. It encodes CASSYDDYQPQHF.

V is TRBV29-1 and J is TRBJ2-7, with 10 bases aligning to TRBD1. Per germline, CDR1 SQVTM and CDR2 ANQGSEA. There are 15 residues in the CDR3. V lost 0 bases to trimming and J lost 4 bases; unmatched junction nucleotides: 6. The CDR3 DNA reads TGCAGCGTTGAAGATCTGAGGACAGGGGGTTACGAGCAGTACTTC. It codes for CSVEDLRTGGYEQYF.

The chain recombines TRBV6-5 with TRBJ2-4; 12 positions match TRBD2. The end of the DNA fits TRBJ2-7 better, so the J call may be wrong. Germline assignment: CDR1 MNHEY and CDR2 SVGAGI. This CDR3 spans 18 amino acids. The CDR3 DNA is TGTGCCAGCAGTTACGGGCGGGGACTAGCGGGCGGCCCTCACGAGCAGTACTTC. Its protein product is CASSYGRGLAGGPHEQYF.

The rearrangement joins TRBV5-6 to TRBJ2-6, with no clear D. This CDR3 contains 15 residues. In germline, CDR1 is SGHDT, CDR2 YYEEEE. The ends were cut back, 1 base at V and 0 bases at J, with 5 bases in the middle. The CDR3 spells CASSLKISGANVLTF. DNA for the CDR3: TGTGCCAGCAGCTTGAAAATCTCTGGGGCCAACGTCCTGACTTTC. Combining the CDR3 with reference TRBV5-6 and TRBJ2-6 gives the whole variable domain DAGVTQSPTHLIKTRGQQVTLRCSPKSGHDTVSWYQQALGQGPQFIFQYYEEEERQRGNFPDRFSGHQFPNYSSELNVNALLLGDSALYLCASSLKISGANVLTFGAGSRLTVL.

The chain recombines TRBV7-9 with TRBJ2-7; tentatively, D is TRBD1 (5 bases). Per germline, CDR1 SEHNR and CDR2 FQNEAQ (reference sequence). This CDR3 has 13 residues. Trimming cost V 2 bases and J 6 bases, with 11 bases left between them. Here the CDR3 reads CASSLSMGREQYF. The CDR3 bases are TGTGCCAGCAGCTTAAGCATGGGGCGCGAGCAGTACTTC.

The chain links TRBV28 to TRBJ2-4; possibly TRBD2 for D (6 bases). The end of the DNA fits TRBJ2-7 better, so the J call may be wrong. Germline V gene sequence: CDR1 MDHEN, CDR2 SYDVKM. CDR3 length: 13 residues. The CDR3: CASSWRDHYEQYF. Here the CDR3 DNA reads TGTGCCAGCAGTTGGAGGGACCACTACGAGCAGTACTTC.